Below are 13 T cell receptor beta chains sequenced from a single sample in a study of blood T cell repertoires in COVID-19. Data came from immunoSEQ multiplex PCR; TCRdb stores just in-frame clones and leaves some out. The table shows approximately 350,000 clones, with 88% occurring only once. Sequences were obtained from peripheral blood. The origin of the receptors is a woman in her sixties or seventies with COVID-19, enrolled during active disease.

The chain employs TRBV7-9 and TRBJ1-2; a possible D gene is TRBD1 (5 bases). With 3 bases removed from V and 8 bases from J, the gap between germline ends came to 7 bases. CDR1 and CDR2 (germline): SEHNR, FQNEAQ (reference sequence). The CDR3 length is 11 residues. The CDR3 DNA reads TGTGCCAGCAGCTTCGGGGGAGGCTACACCTTC. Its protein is CASSFGGGYTF.

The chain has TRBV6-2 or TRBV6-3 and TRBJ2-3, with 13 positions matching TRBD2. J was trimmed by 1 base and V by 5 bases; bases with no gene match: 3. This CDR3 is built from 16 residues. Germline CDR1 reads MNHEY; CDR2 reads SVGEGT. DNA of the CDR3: TGTGCCAGCAGTCAAGGACTAGCGGGGGGCACAGATACGCAGTATTTT. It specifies CASSQGLAGGTDTQYF.

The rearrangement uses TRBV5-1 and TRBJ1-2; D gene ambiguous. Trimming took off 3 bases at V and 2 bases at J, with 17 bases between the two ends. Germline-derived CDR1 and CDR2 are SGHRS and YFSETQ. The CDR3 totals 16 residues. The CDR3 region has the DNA TGCGCCAGCAGCTCCCGGAGCCCATCTTTAAACTATGGCTACACCTTC. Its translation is CASSSRSPSLNYGYTF.

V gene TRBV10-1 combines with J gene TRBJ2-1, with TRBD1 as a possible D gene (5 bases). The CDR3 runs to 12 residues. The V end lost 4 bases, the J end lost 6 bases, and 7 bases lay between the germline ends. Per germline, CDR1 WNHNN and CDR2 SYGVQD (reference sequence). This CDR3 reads CASSADSNEQFF. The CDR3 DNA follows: TGCGCCAGCAGTGCCGACAGCAATGAGCAGTTCTTC.

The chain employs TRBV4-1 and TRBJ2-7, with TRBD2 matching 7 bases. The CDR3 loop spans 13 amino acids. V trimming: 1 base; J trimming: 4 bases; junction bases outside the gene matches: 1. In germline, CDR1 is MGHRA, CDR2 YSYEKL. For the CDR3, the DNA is TGCGCCAGCAGCCAAGTGGGGGGGTACGAGCAGTACTTC. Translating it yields CASSQVGGYEQYF.

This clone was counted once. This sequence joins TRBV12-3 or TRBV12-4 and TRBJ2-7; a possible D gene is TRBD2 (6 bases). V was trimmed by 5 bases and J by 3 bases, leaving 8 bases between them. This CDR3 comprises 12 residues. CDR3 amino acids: CASSPGLYEQYF. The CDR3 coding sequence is TGTGCCAGCAGTCCGGGACTCTACGAGCAGTACTTC.

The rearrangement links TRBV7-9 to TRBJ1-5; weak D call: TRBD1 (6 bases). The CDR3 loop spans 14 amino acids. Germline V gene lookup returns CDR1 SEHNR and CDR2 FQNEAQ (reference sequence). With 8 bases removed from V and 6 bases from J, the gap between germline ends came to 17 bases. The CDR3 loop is CASGGGSAGQPQHF. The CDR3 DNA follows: TGTGCCAGCGGGGGCGGGAGCGCCGGTCAGCCCCAGCATTTT.

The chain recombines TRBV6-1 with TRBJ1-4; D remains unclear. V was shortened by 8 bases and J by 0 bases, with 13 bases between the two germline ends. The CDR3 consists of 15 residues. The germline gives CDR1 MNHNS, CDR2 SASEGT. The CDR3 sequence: CASGRSSSTNEKLFF. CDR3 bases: TGTGCCAGCGGTCGGAGCAGCTCAACTAATGAAAAACTGTTTTTT.

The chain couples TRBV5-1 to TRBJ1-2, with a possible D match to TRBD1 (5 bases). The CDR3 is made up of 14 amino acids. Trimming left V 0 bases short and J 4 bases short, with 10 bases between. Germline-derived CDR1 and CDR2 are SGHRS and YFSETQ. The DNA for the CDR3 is TGCGCCAGCAGCTTGGATGGGGCCTCCTATGGCTACACCTTC. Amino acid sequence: CASSLDGASYGYTF.

This CDR3 reads CASSELAGDLSYEQYF. The CDR3 bases are TGTGCCAGCAGTGAATTAGCAGGGGACCTCTCCTACGAGCAGTACTTC. V and J are TRBV25-1 and TRBJ2-7; tentatively, D is TRBD1 (6 bases). V dropped 1 base and J dropped 0 bases, with 13 bases sitting between them. CDR3 size: 16 residues. Germline V gene sequence: CDR1 MGHDK, CDR2 SYGVNS.

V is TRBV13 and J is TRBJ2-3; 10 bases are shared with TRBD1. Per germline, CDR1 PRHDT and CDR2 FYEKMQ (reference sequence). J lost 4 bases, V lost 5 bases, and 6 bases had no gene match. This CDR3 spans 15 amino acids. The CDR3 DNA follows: TGTGCCAGCAGCATCGACAGGGGGCCCCCAGATACGCAGTATTTT. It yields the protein CASSIDRGPPDTQYF.

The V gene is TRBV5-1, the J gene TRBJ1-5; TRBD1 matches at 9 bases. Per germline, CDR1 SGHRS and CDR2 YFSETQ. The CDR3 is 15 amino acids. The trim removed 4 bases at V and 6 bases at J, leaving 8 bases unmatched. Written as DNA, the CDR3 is TGCGCCAGCAGCCCGGGGGACAGGGAGGCTCAGCCCCAGCATTTT. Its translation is CASSPGDREAQPQHF.

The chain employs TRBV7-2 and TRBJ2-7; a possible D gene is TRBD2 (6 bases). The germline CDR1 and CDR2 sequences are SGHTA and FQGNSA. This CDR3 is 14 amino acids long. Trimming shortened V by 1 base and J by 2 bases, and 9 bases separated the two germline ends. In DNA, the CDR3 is TGTGCCAGCAGCTTAGGGGGGGAGACCTACGAGCAGTACTTC. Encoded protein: CASSLGGETYEQYF.